A single sample is the source of the 12 T cell receptor beta chains below, sequenced in a study of CD8+CD57+ T cells in acquired aplastic anemia. For CDR3 and TCR beta VDJ profiling, genomic DNA was the template used. TCRdb re-derived calls from the reads in MiXCR, one entry per CDR3 protein. Of about 190,000 distinct CDR3 sequences listed, around half are singletons. The source material was sorted CD4+, CD8+, or CD8+CD57+ T cells (not recorded which) from PBMCs. The receptors shown here come from a human donor in good health, serving as a control.

The CDR3 coding sequence is TGTGCCAGCAGTAGAAAGACCGGGGAGCTGTTTTTT. The encoded protein is CASSRKTGELFF. The chain couples TRBV6-4 to TRBJ2-2; no firm D call. V was pared by 5 bases and J by 5 bases, with 6 bases between. Germline CDR1 is MRHNA and CDR2 is SNTAGT. CDR3 length equals 12 residues.

V usage is TRBV19 and J usage is TRBJ2-5, with a weak D call TRBD2 (6 bases). This CDR3 comprises 14 residues. V shed 4 bases and J shed 1 base, with 10 bases lying between them. Per germline, CDR1 LNHDA and CDR2 SQIVND (reference sequence). As DNA, the CDR3 is TGTGCCAGTAGTAATGGGAGGTTCCAAGAGACCCAGTACTTC. Protein: CASSNGRFQETQYF.

The rearrangement links TRBV18 to TRBJ1-2, with D perhaps TRBD1 (5 bases). The ends were cut back, 5 bases at V and 3 bases at J, with 16 bases in the middle. Germline CDR1 is KGHSH and CDR2 is LQKENI. This CDR3 has 15 amino acids. The CDR3 nucleotides read TGTGCCAGCTCAGTACGGGACTCTCTCCACTATGGCTACACCTTC. Protein product: CASSVRDSLHYGYTF.

This clonotype appeared many times. The gene calls are TRBV20-1 and TRBJ1-2; D is uncertain. CDR3 length equals 14 residues. V lost 4 bases and J lost 2, with 14 bases in between. Germline CDR1 reads DFQATT; CDR2 reads SNEGSKA (reference sequence). The CDR3 bases are TGCAGTGCTATGGGGAGAGGCCGAAACTATGGCTACACCTTC. Protein sequence: CSAMGRGRNYGYTF.

This clonotype occurred a few times. Here the CDR3 reads CASQADRNTEAFF. The CDR3 DNA is TGTGCCAGCCAAGCGGACAGGAACACTGAAGCTTTCTTT. The chain carries TRBV18 and TRBJ1-1; maybe TRBD1 (6 bases). The ends were cut back, 8 bases at V and 1 base at J, with 11 bases in the middle. The germline gives CDR1 KGHSH, CDR2 LQKENI. The CDR3 spans 13 residues.

The genes are TRBV15 and TRBJ2-1, with TRBD1 as a possible D gene (6 bases). Germline-derived CDR1 and CDR2 are LNHNV and YYDKDF (reference sequence). V lost 3 bases to trimming and J lost 8 bases, with 11 bases between them. The CDR3 spans 13 residues. The CDR3 region has the DNA TGTGCCACCAGCAGGGGACATGGCTATGAGCAGTTCTTC. This translates into CATSRGHGYEQFF.

The gene calls are TRBV30 and TRBJ1-2; TRBD1 is a possible D gene (6 bases). CDR1 GTSNPN and CDR2 SVGIG come from the germline V gene (reference sequence). Trimming stripped 0 bases from V and 6 bases from J, with 8 bases between. The length of the CDR3 is 12 residues. As DNA, the CDR3 is TGTGCCTGGAGTGTACAGGGCCATGGCTACACCTTC. Translation: CAWSVQGHGYTF.

The chain uses TRBV2 and TRBJ1-5, with TRBD1 matching 9 bases. Unmatched junction bases numbered 5, after V lost 3 bases and J lost 5 bases. CDR3 length: 15 amino acids. Germline lookup yields CDR1 SNHLY and CDR2 FYNNEI. CDR3 region: CASSDQGQGYQPQHF. The CDR3 coding sequence is TGTGCCAGCAGTGACCAGGGACAGGGCTATCAGCCCCAGCATTTT. Filled out from reference TRBV2 and TRBJ1-5, the complete variable domain reads EPEVTQTPSHQVTQMGQEVILRCVPISNHLYFYWYRQILGQKVEFLVSFYNNEISEKSEIFDDQFSVERPDGSNFTLKIRSTKLEDSAMYFCASSDQGQGYQPQHFGDGTRLSIL.

This chain connects TRBV2 to TRBJ1-2, with 8 bases that match TRBD1. The V gene end was trimmed by 5 bases and the J gene end by 4 bases; junction bases not matched to a gene: 12. The CDR3 is 16 amino acids. CDR1 and CDR2 from the germline V gene are SNHLY and FYNNEI. The CDR3 loop is CASSKGNQGAGYGYTF. The CDR3 DNA reads TGTGCCAGCAGTAAGGGGAACCAGGGGGCGGGCTATGGCTACACCTTC.

The chain links TRBV7-9 to TRBJ1-1, with D maybe TRBD1 (5 bases). Trimming took off 3 bases at V and 3 bases at J, with 14 bases between the two ends. This CDR3 contains 15 residues. Per the germline V gene, CDR1 is SEHNR and CDR2 is FQNEAQ (reference sequence). DNA for the CDR3: TGTGCCAGCAGCTTTAGGACATACGAGGACACTGAAGCTTTCTTT. This translates into CASSFRTYEDTEAFF. The full variable domain, rest sourced from reference TRBV7-9 and TRBJ1-1, is DTGVSQNPRHKITKRGQNVTFRCDPISEHNRLYWYRQTLGQGPEFLTYFQNEAQLEKSRLLSDRFSAERPKGSFSTLEIQRTEQGDSAMYLCASSFRTYEDTEAFFGQGTRLTVV.

At least ten counts were recorded for this clonotype. The CDR3 sequence is CSARVSGQETQYF. The CDR3 coding sequence is TGCAGTGCTAGAGTTAGCGGCCAAGAGACCCAGTACTTC. This chain joins TRBV20-1 and TRBJ2-5, with D perhaps matching TRBD2 (6 bases). The CDR3 consists of 13 residues. Germline CDR1 DFQATT, CDR2 SNEGSKA (reference sequence). V lost 1 base and J 1 base, leaving 7 bases between the germline ends.

The rearrangement uses TRBV20-1 and TRBJ2-7, with 7 bases matching TRBD1. CDR1 and CDR2 (germline): DFQATT, SNEGSKA (reference sequence). The CDR3 length is 15 residues. Trimming removed 4 bases from V and 7 bases from J; junction bases left unmatched: 16. The CDR3 loop is CSAKYQRTGRGEQYF. The CDR3 region has the DNA TGCAGTGCTAAGTACCAGCGGACAGGTCGGGGTGAGCAGTACTTC.